A single sample gave rise to the 6 T cell receptor beta chains below, sequenced in a study of blood T cell repertoires in COVID-19. Only in-frame clones appear in the TCRdb table, and some are missing; sequencing was by immunoSEQ multiplex PCR. The sample records approximately 210,000 clones, less than 90% being singletons. The specimen was peripheral blood. These receptors were collected from a human donor in a cohort sampled during active COVID-19.

The chain recombines TRBV9 with TRBJ2-3, with D unclear. Trimming took 2 bases from V and 2 from J, leaving 9 bases between them. CDR3 size: 14 residues. CDR1 and CDR2 (germline): SGDLS, YYNGEE. CDR3 nucleotide sequence: TGTGCCAGCAGCGTCCGAGGATTCACAGATACGCAGTATTTT. Protein: CASSVRGFTDTQYF.

This clone was recorded once. At one of its ends the junction is not consistent with the germline gene, which may arise from a read error. The chain couples TRBV29-1 to TRBJ2-7; 9 bases match TRBD1. Per germline, CDR1 SQVTM and CDR2 ANQGSEA. The CDR3 covers 14 residues. The CDR3 DNA reads as TGCAGCGTGGAAGGGGACAGGGCATCCTACGAGCAGTACTTC. Amino acid sequence: CSVEGDRASYEQYF.

The rearrangement links TRBV13 to TRBJ2-5; a weak D match, TRBD1 (5 bases). CDR1 and CDR2 from the germline V gene are PRHDT and FYEKMQ (reference sequence). V was clipped by 4 bases and J by 1 base, with 10 bases between them. The CDR3 covers 14 residues. CDR3 nucleotides: TGTGCCAGCAGCTCAGGACAAGTCCAAGAGACCCAGTACTTC. Translated, it gives CASSSGQVQETQYF.

This clone was counted a single time. V gene TRBV4-1 combines with J gene TRBJ1-6, with no clear D. The V end was cut by 1 base, the J end by 5 bases, with 9 bases between. The CDR3 length is 15 residues. Germline V CDR1 and CDR2: MGHRA, YSYEKL. This CDR3 reads CASSQGQVDNSPLHF. The CDR3 DNA reads TGCGCCAGCAGCCAAGGGCAGGTCGATAATTCACCCCTCCACTTT.

The chain combines TRBV2 with TRBJ1-2, with a possible D match to TRBD1 (5 bases). Germline assignment: CDR1 SNHLY and CDR2 FYNNEI. The CDR3 is made up of 13 amino acids. V was shortened by 8 bases and J by 6 bases, with 16 bases between the two germline ends. The CDR3 spells CASSEGQRNGYTF. In DNA, the CDR3 is TGTGCCAGCTCGGAGGGGCAGCGGAATGGCTACACCTTC.

The count of this clone is one. The rearrangement uses TRBV11-2 and TRBJ2-5; 10 bases match TRBD1. The CDR3 spans 15 residues. Germline-derived CDR1 and CDR2 are SGHAT and FQNNGV. The J segment lost 4 bases and the V segment lost 5 bases, leaving 7 bases of the junction unmatched. Here the CDR3 reads CASSPGQGFRETQYF. CDR3 nucleotide sequence: TGTGCCAGCAGCCCGGGACAGGGGTTTCGAGAGACCCAGTACTTC.